This is a list of T cell receptor beta chains from one sample in a study of control samples from healthy donors and cancer patients. Here immunoSEQ multiplex PCR was the method, and the copy in TCRdb shows in-frame clones only, minus some. This sample has 50,000 or so clones, with nearly 90% found just once. The sample comprised blood. The origin of the receptors is a man aged 50 to 60 in good health. Each CDR3 is given with its conserved first and last residue. The listing skips clone size in some rows; elsewhere it reads once, few, many or a size class.

CDR3	J	size	V
CASSESTGLYNEQFF	TRBJ2-1	-	TRBV6-1
CASSLTGVHYNEQFF	TRBJ2-1	-	TRBV3-1/TRBV3-2
CASRYDYGYTF	TRBJ1-2	few	TRBV6-5
CASSLTPPPRCSNQPQHF	TRBJ1-5	-	TRBV7-3
CASSRSTGFSNEQYF	TRBJ2-7	-	TRBV7-3
CASSSHRGAANEKLFF	TRBJ1-4	-	TRBV9
CASSQQFKATGNTIYF	TRBJ1-3	-	TRBV14
CASSYDNEQYF	TRBJ2-7	-	TRBV3-1/TRBV3-2
CASSPRTSGGNGELFF	TRBJ2-2	-	TRBV3-1/TRBV3-2
CASSQIGWGRAFF	TRBJ1-1	-	TRBV3-1/TRBV3-2
CASSYWGTTTEAFF	TRBJ1-1	-	TRBV6-6
CASSPTGAKTYEQYF	TRBJ2-7	-	TRBV9
CASSQRRSSGGSTDTQYF	TRBJ2-3	-	TRBV4-3
CASSYQRPNEQFF	TRBJ2-1	-	TRBV6-2/TRBV6-3
CATSDLGGGTYNEQFF	TRBJ2-1	-	TRBV24-1
CASSGQPQETQYF	TRBJ2-5	-	TRBV2
CASTEGSTDTQYF	TRBJ2-3	-	TRBV5-5
CASSRVTSGRNNEQFF	TRBJ2-1	-	TRBV7-6
CASSLPLGGEETQYF	TRBJ2-5	-	TRBV11-2
CASTAAWRGGQQYF	TRBJ2-7	-	TRBV19
CASSVGGQGIAGELFF	TRBJ2-2	few	TRBV9
CASSATGRPGNTIYF	TRBJ1-3	-	TRBV6-4
CASDTGGGPVYEQYF	TRBJ2-7	-	TRBV28
CASRGGGNYGYTF	TRBJ1-2	-	TRBV11-2
CASSQEGGAAEAFF	TRBJ1-1	few	TRBV14
CASSQDPGVGRDGELFF	TRBJ2-2	once	TRBV4-1
CASSYLRASSYYEQYF	TRBJ2-7	-	TRBV6-5
CASSQEGGNNSPLHF	TRBJ1-6	-	TRBV4-3
CASSPGQGAGGYTF	TRBJ1-2	-	TRBV18
CASSALSNTEAFF	TRBJ1-1	-	TRBV9
CASSLAAGTSMNYEQYF	TRBJ2-7	-	TRBV7-2
CASSQTTGGNQPQHF	TRBJ1-5	-	TRBV3-1/TRBV3-2
CASSQATSGNSGANVLTF	TRBJ2-6	-	TRBV3-1/TRBV3-2
CASSSRNGGELFF	TRBJ2-2	-	TRBV3-1/TRBV3-2
CASSSTWDSGGKLFF	TRBJ1-4	-	TRBV7-2
CSVSRDYGPTDTQYF	TRBJ2-3	-	TRBV29-1
CASSAAVTQYF	TRBJ2-5	-	TRBV28
CASSYSIYEQYF	TRBJ2-7	once	TRBV6-2/TRBV6-3
CASSFARTSGANVLTF	TRBJ2-6	-	TRBV28
CASSVLGLEAFF	TRBJ1-1	-	TRBV10-2
CASSQAITGKQGTDTQYF	TRBJ2-3	-	TRBV4-3
CASSQYERADTQYF	TRBJ2-3	-	TRBV11-3
CASREQGAPNYGYTF	TRBJ1-2	-	TRBV2
CASSSTGDRYNEQFF	TRBJ2-1	once	TRBV5-1
CASSAGPNQPQHF	TRBJ1-5	-	TRBV25-1
CASSIGTTNNEQFF	TRBJ2-1	-	TRBV18
CARGEEQETQYF	TRBJ2-5	-	TRBV2
CASGYTTGGANTGELFF	TRBJ2-2	-	TRBV12-5